This T cell receptor (beta chain) derives from a study of read filtering for tumor transcriptome and immune sequencing. From approximately 430 ng of RNA, a library with molecular barcoded alpha/delta and beta/gamma adaptors was made. TCRdb reprocessed the reads via MiXCR and lists one record per CDR3 protein. The table has 35,000 to 50,000 distinct CDR3 sequences, around 21% seen once. Trimming stripped 5 bases from V and 3 bases from J, with 10 bases between. The CDR3 spans 13 residues. Study-level findings and limits: Even smaller IR-seq throughput identified most shared clonotypes.

Sampling of bone marrow took place during active disease in every patient. At least ten counts were recorded for this clonotype. What it binds is not known. Specimen: a population of CD138-negative cells sorted from bone marrow. This TCR was recovered from a donor over 35 with multiple myeloma. J is TRBJ2-5 and V is TRBV12-3 or TRBV12-4; D is perhaps TRBD2 (5 bases). CDR3 sequence: CASSPGLEETQYF. Here the CDR3 DNA reads TGTGCCAGCAGTCCCGGACTGGAAGAGACCCAGTACTTC.